Listed below are T cell receptor beta chains from one sample, sequenced in a study of sequential checkpoint blockade in melanoma. Only in-frame clones appear in the TCRdb table, and some are missing; sequencing was by immunoSEQ multiplex PCR. The sample lists approximately 2,700 clones; around 23% were seen once. The material sequenced was tumor tissue (inferred from file names), taken from a patient given nivolumab and ipilimumab in sequence. The receptors were sampled from a human patient with melanoma. Some clones in this sample may be carry-over from other donors' samples. The conserved cysteine and the conserved F or W are not part of the CDR3 here.

CDR3aa: ASSYVTGGGDTQY; v_gene: TRBV6-8; j_gene: TRBJ2-3
CDR3aa: ATRNGDRFYGYT; v_gene: TRBV15; j_gene: TRBJ1-2
CDR3aa: ASSPLVAGRTEAF; v_gene: TRBV18; j_gene: TRBJ1-1
CDR3aa: ASSSTSAATDTQY; v_gene: TRBV4-1; j_gene: TRBJ2-3
CDR3aa: ASSSQPHIYEQY; v_gene: TRBV18; j_gene: TRBJ2-7
CDR3aa: ASSPGGGSWGMNTEAF; v_gene: TRBV6-8; j_gene: TRBJ1-1
CDR3aa: ASSIRGQIGEAF; v_gene: TRBV19; j_gene: TRBJ1-1
CDR3aa: ATSRGGVRNTEAF; v_gene: TRBV15; j_gene: TRBJ1-1
CDR3aa: ACQPGQGVGDSPLH; v_gene: TRBV30; j_gene: TRBJ1-6
CDR3aa: ASSLRSGQGLAYEQY; v_gene: TRBV11-3; j_gene: TRBJ2-7
CDR3aa: ATSRDRGEGQPQH; v_gene: TRBV28; j_gene: TRBJ1-5
CDR3aa: ASSLVQGFTEAF; v_gene: TRBV28; j_gene: TRBJ1-1
CDR3aa: ASSHVNTGELF; v_gene: TRBV23-1; j_gene: TRBJ2-2
CDR3aa: ASRVAGGLNERDTQY; v_gene: TRBV11-3; j_gene: TRBJ2-3
CDR3aa: ASSQGGYSNQPQH; v_gene: TRBV19; j_gene: TRBJ1-5
CDR3aa: ATSSPGRSYEQY; v_gene: TRBV15; j_gene: TRBJ2-7
CDR3aa: ASSQVDRGGYEQY; v_gene: TRBV1; j_gene: TRBJ2-7
CDR3aa: ASSSRTAVGYT; v_gene: TRBV7-1; j_gene: TRBJ1-2
CDR3aa: ASSPWMADTGELF; v_gene: TRBV11-3; j_gene: TRBJ2-2
CDR3aa: ASSLVQGINTEAF; v_gene: TRBV11-3; j_gene: TRBJ1-1
CDR3aa: ASSTWTGGAETQY; v_gene: TRBV5-1; j_gene: TRBJ2-5
CDR3aa: ASSPLGRGGSYEQY; v_gene: TRBV18; j_gene: TRBJ2-7
CDR3aa: ASTLPDRGLDEQF; v_gene: TRBV6-8; j_gene: TRBJ2-1
CDR3aa: ASGWGGGRDEQF; v_gene: TRBV12-5; j_gene: TRBJ2-1
CDR3aa: SVVTTNEKLF; v_gene: TRBV29-1; j_gene: TRBJ1-4
CDR3aa: ASSYDSLNQPQH; v_gene: TRBV6-8; j_gene: TRBJ1-5
CDR3aa: ASSLNSPPYEQY; v_gene: TRBV28; j_gene: TRBJ2-7
CDR3aa: ASMGAGLRAPLH; v_gene: TRBV19; j_gene: TRBJ1-6
CDR3aa: ASSQGGGRDTGELF; v_gene: TRBV6-8; j_gene: TRBJ2-2
CDR3aa: ASSPRQASTDTQY; v_gene: TRBV18; j_gene: TRBJ2-3
CDR3aa: ASSGGGSADTQY; v_gene: TRBV11-3; j_gene: TRBJ2-3
CDR3aa: ASSLGTGASPAF; v_gene: TRBV11-3; j_gene: TRBJ1-1
CDR3aa: ASSLGVSSTDTQY; v_gene: TRBV11-3; j_gene: TRBJ2-3
CDR3aa: ASSLEGSNQPQH; v_gene: TRBV11-3; j_gene: TRBJ1-5
CDR3aa: ASSADRINEKLF; v_gene: TRBV19; j_gene: TRBJ1-4
CDR3aa: ATSRPPDRGHEDTQY; v_gene: TRBV15; j_gene: TRBJ2-3
CDR3aa: ASATFSGGTQETQY; v_gene: TRBV11-3; j_gene: TRBJ2-5
CDR3aa: AISESGTGKHEQY; v_gene: TRBV10-3; j_gene: TRBJ2-7
CDR3aa: ASSFLRGGIGANVLT; v_gene: TRBV11-3; j_gene: TRBJ2-6
CDR3aa: ASSILIGGGGGNQPQH; v_gene: TRBV19; j_gene: TRBJ1-5
CDR3aa: ASSLDIGGYT; v_gene: TRBV1; j_gene: TRBJ1-2